The 17 T cell receptor beta chains reported below all come from one sample, sequenced in a study of identifying expanded T cells in peripheral blood (dated by TCRdb to the late 2010s). Libraries were made using the immunoSEQ multiplex PCR assay. The table comes from immuneACCESS by way of TCRdb, which keeps in-frame sequences with V and J called. Part of the clones is missing from these tables; in studies checked, under half for an unresolved V gene and the rest for unknown reasons. The sample table holds some 95,000 clones, of which 70% to 90% were seen once. The top ten constitute 5.6% of the sample. The sample consisted of blood. Receptors originate from a person aged 18 to 70 in good health.

The sample holds one count of this clone. V gene TRBV18 combines with J gene TRBJ1-3; the match to TRBD1 covers 7 bases. Germline V gene lookup returns CDR1 KGHSH and CDR2 LQKENI. V shed 2 bases and J 5 bases; nucleotides not matched to a gene: 3. CDR3 length: 14 residues. The CDR3 DNA is TGTGCCAGCTCACCAGGGACAGCCCGAAACACCATATATTTT. Translation gives CASSPGTARNTIYF.

The chain joins TRBV7-2 to TRBJ2-3, with D possibly TRBD2 on 6 matching bases. Germline V lookup: CDR1 SGHTA, CDR2 FQGNSA. This CDR3 is 17 amino acids long. Trimming shortened V by 4 bases and J by 2 bases, and 19 bases separated the two germline ends. CDR3 DNA: TGTGCCAGCAGCTCCCGGGATAGCGGTATCTACACAGATACGCAGTATTTT. Translated: CASSSRDSGIYTDTQYF. The variable domain in full, with the rest retrieved from reference TRBV7-2 and TRBJ2-3, is GAGVSQSPSNKVTEKGKDVELRCDPISGHTALYWYRQSLGQGLEFLIYFQGNSAPDKSGLPSDRFSAERTGGSVSTLTIQRTQQEDSAVYLCASSSRDSGIYTDTQYFGPGTRLTVL.

The chain carries TRBV16 and TRBJ1-1; no firm D call. Germline assignment: CDR1 KGHSY and CDR2 FQNENV. V lost 4 bases to trimming and J lost 7 bases, with 19 bases between them. The CDR3 sequence is 15 residues long. This CDR3 is CASSRETGFSFEAFF. The DNA of the CDR3 is TGTGCCAGCAGCCGAGAGACCGGATTCTCTTTTGAAGCTTTCTTT.

This chain uses TRBV15 with TRBJ1-2; D unclear. V lost 1 base and J 3 bases, leaving 9 bases between the germline ends. CDR3 length: 14 amino acids. Germline V gene data show CDR1 as LNHNV and CDR2 as YYDKDF (reference sequence). The CDR3, as DNA: TGTGCCACCAGCAGAGCCGGGGTTGACTATGGCTACACCTTC. This encodes CATSRAGVDYGYTF.

The V gene is TRBV27, the J gene TRBJ1-1; TRBD1 is a possible D gene (5 bases). Trimming shortened V by 4 bases and J by 5 bases, and 11 bases separated the two germline ends. Germline CDR1 and CDR2: MNHEY and SMNVEV (reference sequence). This CDR3 has 13 amino acids. CDR3 DNA sequence: TGTGCCAGCAGTTACAGAGGGGAGACTGAAGCTTTCTTT. It yields the protein CASSYRGETEAFF.

This clone appeared a single time. J is TRBJ1-2 and V is TRBV5-1; possibly TRBD1 for D (6 bases). V was cut by 3 bases and J by 3 bases, with 9 bases left in between. CDR3 length: 13 residues. In germline, CDR1 is SGHRS, CDR2 YFSETQ. CDR3 sequence reads: CASSSDSYYGYTF. CDR3 DNA: TGCGCCAGCAGCTCGGACAGTTACTATGGCTACACCTTC.

This sequence joins TRBV6-6 and TRBJ2-3; 7 bases are a match to TRBD1. J gave up 2 bases and V 5 bases, and 10 bases lay outside the gene matches. CDR1 and CDR2 from the germline V gene are MNHNY and SVGAGI (reference sequence). The CDR3 contains 16 residues. This chain's CDR3 is CASSPWDRPITDTQYF. CDR3 sequence (DNA): TGTGCCAGCAGTCCTTGGGACAGACCGATCACAGATACGCAGTATTTT.

This chain links TRBV5-1 with TRBJ2-3; TRBD1 matches at 7 bases. The CDR3 spans 14 residues. Trimming at V came to 5 bases and at J to 3 bases, leaving 6 bases not matched to a gene. Germline lookup yields CDR1 SGHRS and CDR2 YFSETQ. CDR3 protein: CASSFTQGTDTQYF. Written as DNA, the CDR3 is TGCGCCAGCAGTTTCACACAGGGGACAGATACGCAGTATTTT.

This clone was found a few times. This chain joins TRBV18 and TRBJ1-2, with a weak D call TRBD1 (5 bases). V was shortened by 1 base and J by 5 bases, with 8 bases between the two germline ends. The CDR3 runs 13 residues. Germline-derived CDR1 and CDR2 are KGHSH and LQKENI. The CDR3 region is CASSPREGYGYTF. CDR3 DNA: TGTGCCAGCTCACCACGGGAGGGGTATGGCTACACCTTC.

This sequence joins TRBV7-6 and TRBJ1-6; D is perhaps TRBD1 (6 bases). V shed 8 bases and J shed 4 bases, with 15 bases lying between them. Germline V gene lookup returns CDR1 SGHVS and CDR2 FNYEAQ. The CDR3 sequence is 15 residues long. CDR3 residues: CASGQTVTYNSPLHF. CDR3 sequence (DNA): TGTGCCAGCGGACAGACAGTGACATATAATTCACCCCTCCACTTT.

V gene TRBV7-2 combines with J gene TRBJ2-7, with unresolved D. Between the trimmed V and J ends, which lost 2 bases and 4 bases, there was a span of 15 bases. The germline CDR1 and CDR2 sequences are SGHTA and FQGNSA. CDR3 length: 15 amino acids. CDR3 sequence reads: CASSLNSRVGYEQYF. CDR3 DNA sequence: TGTGCCAGCAGCTTAAATTCTCGCGTGGGATACGAGCAGTACTTC.

V usage is TRBV29-1 and J usage is TRBJ1-5; the D is unclear. The germline V and J ends were trimmed by 1 base and 6 bases, with 10 bases remaining between them. This CDR3 is 13 amino acids long. The germline CDR1 and CDR2 sequences are SQVTM and ANQGSEA. The CDR3 loop reads CSVEAGFGQPQHF. The CDR3 bases are TGCAGCGTTGAAGCGGGATTCGGTCAGCCCCAGCATTTT.

This sequence joins TRBV13 and TRBJ2-7; D gene unclear. The germline V and J ends were trimmed by 5 bases and 2 bases, with 16 bases remaining between them. Looked up from germline, CDR1 is PRHDT and CDR2 is FYEKMQ (reference sequence). The length of the CDR3 is 15 residues. This CDR3 is CASSPSPARAYEQYF. As DNA, the CDR3 is TGTGCCAGCAGCCCTTCGCCGGCTCGGGCCTACGAGCAGTACTTC.

This chain connects TRBV4-1 to TRBJ2-7, with no clear D. The germline gives CDR1 MGHRA, CDR2 YSYEKL. The V end was cut by 1 base, the J end by 1 base, with 5 bases between. This CDR3 is built from 13 residues. CDR3 coding DNA: TGCGCCAGCAGCCAAGGGGGTTCCTACGAGCAGTACTTC. Residues: CASSQGGSYEQYF.

V and J are TRBV15 and TRBJ1-2; 9 nucleotides agree with TRBD1. This CDR3 contains 16 residues. Germline loops: CDR1 LNHNV, CDR2 YYDKDF (reference sequence). The V and J ends lost 1 base and 1 base, in that order; junction bases with no gene match: 4. CDR3 amino acids: CATSRAGTGINYGYTF. The CDR3 region has the DNA TGTGCCACCAGCAGAGCCGGGACAGGGATTAACTATGGCTACACCTTC. Full variable domain (rest looked up from reference TRBV15 and TRBJ1-2): DAMVIQNPRYQVTQFGKPVTLSCSQTLNHNVMYWYQQKSSQAPKLLFHYYDKDFNNEADTPDNFQSRRPNTSFCFLDIRSPGLGDTAMYLCATSRAGTGINYGYTFGSGTRLTVV.

This rearrangement joins TRBV7-2 to TRBJ1-5; tentatively, D is TRBD1 (5 bases). Germline-derived CDR1 and CDR2 are SGHTA and FQGNSA. Trimming shortened V by 8 bases and J by 5 bases, and 13 bases separated the two germline ends. The CDR3 is 13 amino acids. DNA of the CDR3: TGTGCCAGCTCTTTGGGGGGATATCAGCCCCAGCATTTT. As protein: CASSLGGYQPQHF.

The V gene is TRBV12-2, the J gene TRBJ1-1; whether TRBD1, the table's D call, matches the DNA was not checked. TRBV12-2 is shown as a pseudogene. CDR3 length: 17 amino acids. The CDR3 coding sequence is TGTGCAAGTCGCTTAGGAGAAGGGACAGCCAAAGGAACTGAAGCTTTCTTT. Translating gives CASRLGEGTAKGTEAFF.